This entry concerns a single T cell receptor (beta chain). This specimen belongs to a study of shared clonotypes between healthy human individuals. The germline CDR1 and CDR2 sequences are SGHRS and YFSETQ. This CDR3 has 16 amino acids. V was pared by 4 bases and J by 2 bases, with 15 bases between. Generated by immunoSEQ multiplex PCR, the TCRdb table keeps only in-frame clones and is missing some. Seen here are about 1.5 million clones, 95% to 99% observed once, and the top ten hold about 0.4%. Sequencing used naive CD4+ T cells sorted from blood. The subset is: CD45RA+ positively selected. The chain joins TRBV5-1 to TRBJ2-2; possibly TRBD1 or TRBD2 for D (5 bases each). The receptor's source is a man aged 25-45 years in good health. CDR3 bases: TGCGCCAGCAGCCGGATGTCGGGACCAAACACCGGGGAGCTGTTTTTT. Its translation: CASSRMSGPNTGELFF.